Listed below are T cell receptor beta chains from one sample, sequenced in a study of T cell repertoires in cytomegalovirus infection. No antigen has been identified for these receptors. TCRdb recomputed calls from the reads with MiXCR, one row per CDR3 protein. The repertoire holds 45,000 to 55,000 distinct CDR3 sequences, with about 21% as singletons. The source material was CD8+ T cells from cultured PBMCs, sampled from culture after CMV antigen stimulation. The source is a human donor in good health (CMV status not recorded). Some clones in this sample may be carry-over from other donors' samples. Each CDR3 is given with its conserved first and last residue. A D gene is named only where the DNA matches it firmly. Clone size, where shown, is once, few, many, or a class for clones that have expanded.

TRBV12-3/TRBV12-4,many,15,TRBJ1-1,-,CASSLAAGLNTEAFF,TGTGCCAGCAGTTTAGCGGCGGGGCTGAACACTGAAGCTTTCTTT
TRBV7-3,many,15,TRBJ2-7,-,CASTPLLGASYEQYF,TGTGCCAGCACCCCGTTACTGGGGGCATCCTACGAGCAGTACTTC
TRBV15,few,14,TRBJ1-4,-,CATSPGGVSEKLFF,TGTGCCACCAGCCCGGGGGGCGTCAGTGAAAAACTGTTTTTT
TRBV7-9,-,15,TRBJ2-7,-,CASGARGASSYEQYF,TGTGCCAGCGGGGCTCGAGGGGCGTCTAGCTACGAGCAGTACTTC
TRBV20-1,-,14,TRBJ1-1,-,CSARQQGRNTEAFF,TGCAGTGCTAGGCAACAGGGAAGGAACACTGAAGCTTTCTTT
TRBV7-9,many,12,TRBJ1-2,-,CASSNGLYGYTF,TGTGCCAGCAGCAACGGCTTATATGGCTACACCTTC
TRBV14,-,13,TRBJ1-2,-,CASSQGGEYGYTF,TGTGCCAGCAGCCAAGGTGGGGAGTATGGCTACACCTTC
TRBV29-1,few,13,TRBJ1-5,-,CSVTDRENQPQHF,TGCAGCGTCACTGACAGAGAAAATCAGCCCCAGCATTTT
TRBV9,few,18,TRBJ2-1,-,CASSVVDPGPLPGSEQFF,TGTGCCAGCAGCGTAGTAGACCCGGGACCCCTCCCGGGGAGTGAGCAGTTCTTC
TRBV6-7,-,15,TRBJ2-7,-,CARDRSGTSSCEQYF,TGTGCCAGAGATAGATCAGGGACAAGCTCCTGCGAGCAGTACTTC
TRBV12-3/TRBV12-4,many,16,TRBJ2-2,-,CASRPLTQGLTGELFF,TGTGCCAGCAGACCACTCACACAGGGACTCACCGGGGAGCTGTTTTTT
TRBV27,-,13,TRBJ1-5,-,CASRQGGNQPQHF,TGTGCCAGCAGGCAGGGCGGCAATCAGCCCCAGCATTTT
TRBV23-1,-,16,TRBJ1-5,-,CASSALTGADNQPQHF,TGCGCCAGCAGTGCCCTGACGGGCGCAGATAATCAGCCCCAGCATTTT
TRBV7-2,many,16,TRBJ1-2,TRBD1,CASSSAGTGSYYGYTF,TGTGCCAGCAGCTCCGCCGGGACAGGGAGTTACTATGGCTACACCTTC
TRBV12-3/TRBV12-4,few,14,TRBJ2-2,TRBD2,CASRSGSYGGELFF,TGTGCCAGCCGTAGCGGGAGTTATGGCGGGGAGCTGTTTTTT
TRBV16,-,14,TRBJ1-5,-,CASSHPTGSQPQHF,TGTGCCAGCAGCCACCCTACAGGGAGTCAGCCCCAGCATTTT
TRBV11-3,few,15,TRBJ2-5,TRBD2,CASSPGTSGRETQYF,TGTGCCAGCAGTCCAGGGACTAGTGGTCGGGAGACCCAGTACTTC
TRBV7-2,many,17,TRBJ2-1,TRBD2,CASSLALRTSGYNEQFF,TGTGCCAGCAGCTTAGCCCTAAGGACTAGCGGCTACAATGAGCAGTTCTTC
TRBV6-2/TRBV6-3,-,13,TRBJ2-1,TRBD1,CACTFTGGNEQFF,TGTGCCTGCACCTTTACAGGGGGCAATGAGCAGTTCTTC